Below, 21 T cell receptor beta chains from the same sample are listed, as sequenced in a study of early T cells in non-severe SARS-CoV-2 infection. TCRdb itself ran the 5' RACE reads through MiXCR, one entry per CDR3 protein. The sample gives fewer than 35,000 distinct CDR3 sequences, roughly 4.4% of which show up once; about an eighth is in the top ten. The sample consisted of whole blood. These receptors originate from an adult who was a healthcare worker with PCR-confirmed SARS-CoV-2 infection or an uninfected control (not recorded which).

This clonotype was seen ten or more times. V is TRBV10-3 and J is TRBJ2-7, with 11 nucleotides matching TRBD1. The CDR3 spans 14 residues. Trimming at V came to 5 bases and at J to 7 bases, leaving 7 bases not matched to a gene. CDR1 and CDR2 (germline): ENHRY, SYGVKD. The CDR3 region is CAISRDRGATEQYF. CDR3 nucleotide sequence: TGTGCCATCAGTCGGGACAGGGGGGCTACTGAGCAGTACTTC.

This clonotype occurred many times. The rearrangement links TRBV9 to TRBJ2-1; D may match TRBD1 or TRBD2 (7 bases each). V lost 0 bases and J lost 7, with 11 bases in between. The CDR3 extends over 14 amino acids. The germline gives CDR1 SGDLS, CDR2 YYNGEE. As DNA, the CDR3 is TGTGCCAGCAGCGTAGGCAGGGGGGGAAATGAGCAGTTCTTC. Translating gives CASSVGRGGNEQFF.

Ten or more counts support this clonotype. This CDR3 is CASSLTVNNQPQHF. The CDR3 nucleotides are TGTGCCAGCAGCCTCACGGTAAACAATCAGCCCCAGCATTTT. The chain is built from TRBV4-2 and TRBJ1-5; unclear D gene. The CDR3 sequence is 14 residues long. Trimming took off 4 bases at V and 3 bases at J, with 10 bases between the two ends. Germline V gene lookup returns CDR1 LGHNA and CDR2 YNFKEQ.

This clonotype was counted many times. V is TRBV6-2 or TRBV6-3 and J is TRBJ2-1, with 9 bases aligning to TRBD1. The CDR3 is 15 residues long. Germline CDR1 is MNHEY and CDR2 is SVGEGT. Trimming took 6 bases from V and 7 from J; bases not matched to a gene: 10. CDR3 sequence reads: CASSHRDRALNEQFF. The CDR3 nucleotides are TGTGCCAGCAGCCACCGGGACAGGGCGCTGAATGAGCAGTTCTTC.

This clonotype was seen repeatedly, ten times or more. J is TRBJ2-1 and V is TRBV12-3 or TRBV12-4, with no clear D. There are 14 residues in the CDR3. Trimming took off 5 bases at V and 5 bases at J, with 13 bases between the two ends. CDR3 DNA sequence: TGTGCCAGCAGTCCCCGGGTGGATAACAATGAGCAGTTCTTC. It is translated as CASSPRVDNNEQFF.

This clonotype was observed at least ten times. The chain joins TRBV5-1 to TRBJ2-7; 9 nucleotides line up with TRBD1. V lost 4 bases and J lost 7; bases outside the gene matches: 12. The CDR3 loop spans 15 amino acids. CDR1 is SGHRS, CDR2 YFSETQ, per germline. The CDR3 nucleotides are TGCGCCAGCAGCCCAAGGACAGGGGACCTGGCGGAGCAGTACTTC. Its translation: CASSPRTGDLAEQYF.

This clonotype was seen only a few times. V and J are TRBV7-9 and TRBJ2-2, with D possibly TRBD2 on 6 matching bases. Trimming took 6 bases from V and 3 from J, leaving 14 bases between them. The V gene's germline CDR1 is SEHNR and CDR2 FQNEAQ (reference sequence). This CDR3 has 15 residues. The CDR3 bases are TGTGCCAGCAGACTCTCCGGGACTGACACCGGGGAGCTGTTTTTT. Translation gives CASRLSGTDTGELFF.

This clonotype came up many times. Here the CDR3 DNA reads TGCGCCAGCAGCCAAGGACCAGGGAGCAGTGACTACGAGCAGTACTTC. This sequence encodes CASSQGPGSSDYEQYF. The V and J genes are TRBV4-1 and TRBJ2-7; either TRBD1 or TRBD2 may fit D (5 bases each). There are 16 residues in the CDR3. The V and J ends lost 1 base and 3 bases respectively, with 16 bases between them. The germline V gene has CDR1 MGHRA and CDR2 YSYEKL.

In this sample, this clonotype turned up many times. V usage is TRBV20-1 and J usage is TRBJ1-2, with no clear D. Germline lookup yields CDR1 DFQATT and CDR2 SNEGSKA (reference sequence). CDR3 length equals 11 residues. Between the trimmed V and J ends, which lost 2 bases and 6 bases, there was a span of 7 bases. Here the CDR3 DNA reads TGCAGTGCTAGACCAGTGGATGGCTACACCTTC. Amino acids: CSARPVDGYTF.

This clonotype has ten or more counts. This chain joins TRBV24-1 and TRBJ2-3; D is unresolved. The CDR3 covers 13 residues. Trimming removed 5 bases at V and 7 bases at J, with 12 bases between. Per germline, CDR1 KGHDR and CDR2 SFDVKD. This chain's CDR3 is CATSGMRDYTQYF. The CDR3 DNA reads TGTGCCACCAGTGGCATGCGCGATTATACGCAGTATTTT.

Many counts were recorded for this clonotype. This chain links TRBV6-6 with TRBJ2-7, with D hard to call. Trimming pared 5 bases from V and 2 bases from J, leaving 7 bases between. The CDR3 sequence is 12 residues long. From germline, CDR1 is MNHNY and CDR2 SVGAGI (reference sequence). CDR3 DNA: TGTGCCAGCAGTGGCAGCGCCTACGAGCAGTACTTC. Translation gives CASSGSAYEQYF.

This clonotype has at least ten counts. This rearrangement joins TRBV12-3 or TRBV12-4 to TRBJ1-1; D not resolved. This CDR3 comprises 14 residues. V was trimmed by 5 bases and J by 2 bases, leaving 12 bases between them. The CDR3 is CASSRHGYNTEAFF. CDR3 DNA sequence: TGTGCCAGCAGTCGACATGGGTATAACACTGAAGCTTTCTTT.

This clonotype was picked up many times. This sequence joins TRBV6-1 and TRBJ2-1; 10 nucleotides line up with TRBD2. The V and J ends lost 6 bases and 4 bases, in that order; junction bases with no gene match: 6. Germline lookup yields CDR1 MNHNS and CDR2 SASEGT. This CDR3 has 15 amino acids. The CDR3 region has the DNA TGTGCCAGCAGCTTTACTAGCGGGATGTACAATGAGCAGTTCTTC. It is translated as CASSFTSGMYNEQFF.

The chain combines TRBV6-2 or TRBV6-3 with TRBJ1-5; weak D call: TRBD1 (5 bases). Germline assignment: CDR1 MNHEY and CDR2 SVGEGT. The V end was cut by 4 bases, the J end by 2 bases, with 6 bases between. CDR3 size: 13 residues. Here the CDR3 reads CASSLQGNQPQHF. CDR3 nucleotide sequence: TGTGCCAGCAGTTTACAGGGCAATCAGCCCCAGCATTTT.

This clonotype was recorded many times. The V call is TRBV27, the J call TRBJ2-2; 9 nucleotides match TRBD2. There are 15 residues in the CDR3. Germline V CDR1 and CDR2: MNHEY, SMNVEV (reference sequence). After removal of 6 bases from V and 1 base from J, the junction contained 3 bases not matched to a gene. The CDR3 reads CASRSSGRNTGELFF. The DNA of the CDR3 is TGTGCCAGCAGGAGTAGCGGGAGGAACACCGGGGAGCTGTTTTTT.

The table lists this clonotype with many counts. This chain links TRBV9 with TRBJ2-2; maybe TRBD2 (5 bases). Germline CDR1 is SGDLS and CDR2 is YYNGEE. The CDR3 totals 14 residues. The germline V and J ends were trimmed by 0 bases and 7 bases, with 10 bases remaining between them. The CDR3 DNA reads as TGTGCCAGCAGCGTAGTTTGGGGAGACGGGGAGCTGTTTTTT. This sequence encodes CASSVVWGDGELFF.

This clonotype was seen many times. This chain connects TRBV27 to TRBJ2-1; 7 bases are a match to TRBD1. The CDR3 runs 14 residues. Germline CDR1 MNHEY, CDR2 SMNVEV (reference sequence). V gave up 1 base and J gave up 8 bases; unmatched junction bases: 5. Written as DNA, the CDR3 is TGTGCCAGCAGTTTATTGAGACAGGGAGATGAGCAGTTCTTC. Translated, it gives CASSLLRQGDEQFF.

Comment on this clonotype: This may come from a read error, since a much larger clone is one base off. V usage is TRBV11-2 and J usage is TRBJ2-7; 9 nucleotides align to TRBD2. CDR1 is SGHAT, CDR2 FQNNGV, per germline. This CDR3 contains 18 residues. The CDR3 sequence: CASSLVSLAGSAGYERYF. For the CDR3, the DNA is TGTGCCAGCAGCTTAGTCAGCCTAGCGGGATCGGCAGGCTACGAGCGGTACTTC.

This clonotype was counted at least ten times. The chain couples TRBV7-3 to TRBJ1-5; TRBD1 is a possible D gene (5 bases). The CDR3 has 17 amino acids. The germline V and J ends were trimmed by 1 base and 0 bases, with 13 bases remaining between them. Germline V gene lookup returns CDR1 SGHTA and CDR2 FQGTGA. This CDR3 reads CASSLIIGAVSNQPQHF. The CDR3 DNA follows: TGTGCCAGCAGCTTAATAATCGGGGCGGTTAGCAATCAGCCCCAGCATTTT.

This clonotype has just a few counts. The chain carries TRBV6-2 or TRBV6-3 and TRBJ1-1; D is unresolved. The CDR3 totals 14 residues. CDR1 and CDR2 (germline): MNHEY, SVGEGT. The V and J ends lost 0 bases and 8 bases respectively, with 13 bases between them. CDR3 nucleotide sequence: TGTGCCAGCAGTTACTCTCGCAATTGGGTAGAAGCTTTCTTT. It codes for CASSYSRNWVEAFF.

Ten or more counts support this clonotype. The V gene is TRBV28, the J gene TRBJ2-1, with D hard to call. Trimming left V 2 bases short and J 2 bases short, with 1 base between. Germline V gene lookup returns CDR1 MDHEN and CDR2 SYDVKM. The CDR3 has 12 residues. The CDR3: CASSLAYNEQFF. The DNA of the CDR3 is TGTGCCAGCAGTTTAGCCTACAATGAGCAGTTCTTC.